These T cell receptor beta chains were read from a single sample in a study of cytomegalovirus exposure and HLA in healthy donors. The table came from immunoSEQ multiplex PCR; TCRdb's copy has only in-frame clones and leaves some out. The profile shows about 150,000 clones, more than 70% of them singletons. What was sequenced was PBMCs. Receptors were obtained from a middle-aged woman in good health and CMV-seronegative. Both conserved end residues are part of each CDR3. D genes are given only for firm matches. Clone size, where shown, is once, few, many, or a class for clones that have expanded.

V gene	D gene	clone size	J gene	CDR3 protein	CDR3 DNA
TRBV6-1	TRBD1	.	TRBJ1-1	CASRPIRGQDTEAFF	TGTGCCAGCAGACCAATCAGGGGGCAGGACACTGAAGCTTTCTTT
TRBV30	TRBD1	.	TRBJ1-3	CAWDRGTSGNTIYF	TGTGCCTGGGACAGGGGGACCTCTGGAAACACCATATATTTT
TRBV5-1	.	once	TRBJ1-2	CASSLGGENGYTF	TGCGCCAGCAGCTTGGGGGGGGAGAATGGCTACACCTTC
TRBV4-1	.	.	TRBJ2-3	CASSQELADTDTQYF	TGCGCCAGCAGCCAAGAGTTGGCGGATACAGATACGCAGTATTTT
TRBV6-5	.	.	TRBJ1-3	CASSYSDTGNTIYF	TGTGCCAGCAGTTACTCAGACACGGGAAACACCATATATTTT
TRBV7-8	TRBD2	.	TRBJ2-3	CASSLGLAGPRYTQYF	TGTGCCAGCAGCTTAGGCCTAGCGGGTCCCAGGTATACGCAGTATTTT
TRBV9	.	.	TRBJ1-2	CASSVGGGYRVSVYGYTF	TGTGCCAGCAGCGTAGGGGGGGGATACAGGGTGAGTGTCTATGGCTACACCTTC
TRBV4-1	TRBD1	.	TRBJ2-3	CASSPPRQGAADTQYF	TGCGCCAGCAGCCCCCCTCGACAGGGGGCCGCAGATACGCAGTATTTT
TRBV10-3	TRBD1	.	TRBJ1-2	CAITISTGGVGYTF	TGTGCCATCACTATATCCACAGGGGGTGTGGGCTACACCTTC
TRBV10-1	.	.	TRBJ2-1	CASSETSDPPYNEQFF	TGCGCCAGCAGTGAGACGAGCGACCCCCCCTACAATGAGCAGTTCTTC
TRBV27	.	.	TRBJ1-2	CASSLRRGPNYGYTF	TGTGCCAGCAGTTTACGGCGGGGCCCTAACTATGGCTACACCTTC
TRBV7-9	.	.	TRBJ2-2	CASSPTGVNTGELFF	TGTGCCAGCAGCCCTACGGGTGTCAACACCGGGGAGCTGTTTTTT
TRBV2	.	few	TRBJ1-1	CASSLTGGEAFF	TGTGCCAGCAGTCTGACAGGAGGTGAAGCTTTCTTT
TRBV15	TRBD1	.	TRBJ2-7	CATSRDPGQGSYEQYF	TGTGCCACCAGCAGAGATCCCGGACAGGGATCCTACGAGCAGTACTTC
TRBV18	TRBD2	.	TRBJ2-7	CASSPSVAGGPYEQYF	TGTGCCAGCTCACCATCAGTAGCGGGAGGACCCTACGAGCAGTACTTC
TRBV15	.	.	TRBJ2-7	CATSREGGASYEQYF	TGTGCCACCAGCAGAGAGGGGGGGGCTAGCTACGAGCAGTACTTC
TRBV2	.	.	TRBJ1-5	CASSGESNQPQHF	TGTGCCAGCAGTGGCGAAAGCAATCAGCCCCAGCATTTT
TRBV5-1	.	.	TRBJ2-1	CASSLEDYYNEQFF	TGCGCCAGCAGCTTAGAGGACTACTACAATGAGCAGTTCTTC
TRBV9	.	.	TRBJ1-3	CASSVGAPGNTIYF	TGTGCCAGCAGCGTAGGGGCACCCGGAAACACCATATATTTT
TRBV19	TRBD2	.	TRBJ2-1	CASSRGGMLYNEQFF	TGTGCCAGTAGTCGGGGGGGCATGTTGTACAATGAGCAGTTCTTC
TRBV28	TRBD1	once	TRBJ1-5	CASSAGGTNQPQHF	TGTGCCAGCAGTGCAGGGGGAACGAATCAGCCCCAGCATTTT
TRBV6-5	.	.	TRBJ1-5	CASSSGTPDSNQPQHF	TGTGCCAGCAGTTCCGGGACACCGGATAGCAATCAGCCCCAGCATTTT
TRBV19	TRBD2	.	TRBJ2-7	CASSMFSGSVDEQYF	TGTGCCAGTAGTATGTTCAGCGGGAGCGTCGACGAGCAGTACTTC
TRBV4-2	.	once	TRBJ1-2	CASSQGQPSSYGYTF	TGTGCCAGCAGCCAAGGACAGCCCAGTTCCTATGGCTACACCTTC
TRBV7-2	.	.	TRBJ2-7	CASSFQQGYEQYF	TGTGCCAGCAGCTTCCAGCAGGGCTACGAGCAGTACTTC
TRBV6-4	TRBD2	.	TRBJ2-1	CASSELAGEADEQFF	TGTGCCAGCAGTGAACTAGCGGGAGAAGCCGATGAGCAGTTCTTC
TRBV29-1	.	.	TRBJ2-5	CSVVSTYGPQETQYF	TGCAGCGTCGTCTCCACCTACGGTCCCCAAGAGACCCAGTACTTC
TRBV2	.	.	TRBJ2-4	CASSGQSPKNIQYF	TGTGCCAGCAGTGGACAAAGTCCTAAAAACATTCAGTACTTC
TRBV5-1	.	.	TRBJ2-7	CASSLDSPYYEQYF	TGCGCCAGCAGCTTAGATAGTCCTTACTACGAGCAGTACTTC
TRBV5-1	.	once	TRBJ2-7	CASSSRGGRRIRTSSYEQYF	TGCGCCAGCAGCTCCCGTGGGGGGAGGCGGATACGGACGAGCTCCTACGAGCAGTACTTC
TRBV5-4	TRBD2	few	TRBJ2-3	CASSLDLSGRPDTQYF	TGTGCCAGCAGCTTGGATCTTAGCGGGAGGCCAGATACGCAGTATTTT
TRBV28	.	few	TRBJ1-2	CASSIPPTNYGYTF	TGTGCCAGCAGCATCCCCCCAACTAACTATGGCTACACCTTC
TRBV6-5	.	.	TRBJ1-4	CASSYTGGRGGEKLFF	TGTGCCAGCAGTTACACAGGAGGTAGGGGAGGTGAAAAACTGTTTTTT
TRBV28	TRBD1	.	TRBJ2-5	CASSPPGQGAREQYF	TGTGCCAGCAGTCCCCCGGGACAGGGGGCGAGGGAGCAGTACTTC
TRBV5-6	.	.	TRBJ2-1	CASSFKASKVSEQFF	TGTGCCAGCAGCTTTAAGGCTAGCAAGGTCTCTGAGCAGTTCTTC
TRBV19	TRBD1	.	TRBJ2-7	CASSLQGPSYEQYF	TGTGCCAGTAGTTTACAGGGGCCCTCCTACGAGCAGTACTTC
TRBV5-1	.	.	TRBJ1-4	CASSRARASTNEKLFF	TGCGCCAGCAGCCGAGCGCGAGCTTCAACTAATGAAAAACTGTTTTTT
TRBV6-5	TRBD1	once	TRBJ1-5	CASSYPQGADQPQHF	TGTGCCAGCAGTTACCCACAGGGGGCGGATCAGCCCCAGCATTTT